This record looks at one T cell receptor (beta chain) sequence and its context. Its antigen remains unidentified. This entry belongs to a study of T cell repertoires in cytomegalovirus infection. Study observations and caveats: Ex vivo responses were dominated by HLA-C-restricted CMV-specific TCR beta clonotypes.

Germline CDR1 SGHTA, CDR2 FQGNSA. Losses at the gene ends were 8 bases for V and 4 bases for J; bases not matched to a gene: 7. The CDR3 is made up of 13 amino acids. TCRdb re-analysed the reads in MiXCR, keeping a single row per CDR3 protein. The table includes about 400,000 distinct CDR3 sequences, roughly 18% detected once. The sequence was obtained from a human donor in good health (CMV status not recorded). Some clones in this sample may be carry-over from other donors' samples. The rearrangement joins TRBV7-2 to TRBJ1-1, with TRBD1 matching over 7 bases. The specimen was PBMCs. CDR3 amino acids: CASRSGGGTEAFF. DNA of the CDR3: TGTGCCAGCCGATCAGGGGGGGGCACTGAAGCTTTCTTT.